The source of this T cell receptor beta chain is a study of vaccination and CD4 T cells after COVID-19. Overall study context: The authors exposed cells to overlapping spike peptides derived from SARS-CoV-2, HCoV-NL63, HCoV-OC43 and HCoV-229E.

This clonotype was counted a few times. What it recognizes is unknown. Cultured CD4+ T-cell DNA underwent Oncomine TCR Beta short-read sequencing. TCRdb re-called the PCR reads with MiXCR, one entry per CDR3 protein. The sample lists roughly 10,000 distinct CDR3 sequences, over 20% occurring once. The CDR3 is 16 residues long. The V and J ends lost 5 bases and 7 bases respectively, with 18 bases between them. The germline V gene encodes CDR1 SNHLY and CDR2 FYNNEI. Treatment specified: approximately 9-day PBMC culture with coronavirus spike peptide pools or control peptides (ViraFEST assay). The chain combines TRBV2 with TRBJ1-6; TRBD1 might be the D (6 bases). This receptor was taken from a human donor who received a COVID-19 vaccine. Sequenced material: CD4+ T cells from blood, cultured in vitro, taken before SARS-CoV-2 vaccination. The CDR3 loop is CASSLGFGQPNSPLHF. The CDR3 DNA is TGTGCCAGCAGTTTGGGTTTTGGACAGCCCAATTCACCCCTCCACTTT.